The clone carrying this T cell receptor (beta chain) appeared a single time. As yet, its antigen is unknown. These data are taken from a study of post-analysis software for immune sequencing data. Looking at the study overall: Both relapsing-remitting and secondary progressive multiple sclerosis featured among the disease courses, as did progressive-relapsing multiple sclerosis. Findings and limits, study-wide: Samples from a shared batch, those prepared together, strongly co-clustered by F measure. In multiple sclerosis, normalized Chao1 diversity was significantly below that of controls. A handful of TRBV segments were more frequent in patients than controls; TRBV5-6, TRBV5-1 and TRBV20-1 belonged to this group.

The ends were cut back, 4 bases at V and 6 bases at J, with 16 bases in the middle. The CDR3 is 14 residues long. The germline V gene has CDR1 SGHRS and CDR2 YFSETQ. Carried by the TCR beta cDNA libraries were unique molecular identifiers. The yield from about 1 to 10 million T cells was roughly 500,000 cDNA molecules in total. TCRdb recomputed calls from the PCR reads with MiXCR, one row per CDR3 protein. The sample lists hundreds of thousands of distinct CDR3 sequences; approximately 59% were seen once. This receptor was taken from a girl aged 2-10 years with multiple sclerosis. The sample was blood. V gene TRBV5-1 combines with J gene TRBJ1-1; D ambiguous. Written as DNA, the CDR3 is TGCGCCAGCAGCGTAAACCTAGGGTTCGCTGAAGCTTTCTTT. Translating it yields CASSVNLGFAEAFF.